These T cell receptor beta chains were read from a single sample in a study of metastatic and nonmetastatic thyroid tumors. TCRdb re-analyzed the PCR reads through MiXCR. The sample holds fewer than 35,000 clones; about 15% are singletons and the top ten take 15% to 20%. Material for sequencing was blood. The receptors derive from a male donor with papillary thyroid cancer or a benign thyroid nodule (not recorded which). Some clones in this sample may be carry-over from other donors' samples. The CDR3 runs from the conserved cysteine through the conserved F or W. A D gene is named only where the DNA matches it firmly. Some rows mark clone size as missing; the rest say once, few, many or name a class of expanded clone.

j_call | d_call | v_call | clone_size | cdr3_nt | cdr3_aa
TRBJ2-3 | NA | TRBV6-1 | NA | TGTGCCAGCAGTGAAAGCCAGGGGTGTCTCACAGATACGCAGTATTTC | CASSESQGCLTDTQYF
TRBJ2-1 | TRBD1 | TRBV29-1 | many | TGCAGCGTTGCCCTACAGGGGAGCAATGAGCAGTTCTTC | CSVALQGSNEQFF
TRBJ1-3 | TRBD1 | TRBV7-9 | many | TGTGCCAGCAGTTCCGACAGGGGCTCTGGAAACACCATATATTTT | CASSSDRGSGNTIYF
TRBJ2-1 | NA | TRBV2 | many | TGTGCCAGCAGCTTACGAGGGGCAGGGGCCGGGAATGAGCAGTTCTTC | CASSLRGAGAGNEQFF
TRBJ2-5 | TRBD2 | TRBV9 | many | TGTGCCAGCAGCGGCACTAGCGGGAGGGCCCAGGGGACCCAGTACTTC | CASSGTSGRAQGTQYF
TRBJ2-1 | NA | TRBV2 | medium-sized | TGTGCCAGCAGTGCGGGAGAATACAATGAGCAGTTCTTC | CASSAGEYNEQFF
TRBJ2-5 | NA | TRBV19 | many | TGTGCCAGTAGTATACCCGGACCCCTGGGGGAGACCCAGTACTTC | CASSIPGPLGETQYF
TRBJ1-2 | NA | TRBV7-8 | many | TGTGCCAGCAGCCTAACAGTTAGGACAGAAGCTAACTATGGCTACACCTTC | CASSLTVRTEANYGYTF
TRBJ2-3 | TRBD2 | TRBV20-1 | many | TGCAGTGCTAGGTTAGCGGGAAACACAGATACGCAGTATTTT | CSARLAGNTDTQYF
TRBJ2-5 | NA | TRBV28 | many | TGTGCCAGCAGTCTCGCGTCCCTCCAAGAGACCCAGTACTTC | CASSLASLQETQYF
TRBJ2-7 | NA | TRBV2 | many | TGTGCCAGCAGTCTAGGGATACCCTGGGACTCCTACGAGCAGTACTTC | CASSLGIPWDSYEQYF
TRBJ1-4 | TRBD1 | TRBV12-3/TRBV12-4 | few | TGTGCCAGCAGTTTGGACAGGGTTGAAAAACTGTTTTTT | CASSLDRVEKLFF
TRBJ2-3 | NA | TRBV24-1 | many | TGTGCCACCAGTGAGCTGCCCCCGACAGATACGCAGTATTTT | CATSELPPTDTQYF
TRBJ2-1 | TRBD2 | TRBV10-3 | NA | TGTGCCATCAGTGAGTCCTTAACTAGCGGTATTGACAATGAGCAGTTCTTC | CAISESLTSGIDNEQFF
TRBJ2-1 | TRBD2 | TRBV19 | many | TGTGCCAGTAGGTTAATAGCGGGTGCGAGCTCCTACAATGAGCAGTTCTTC | CASRLIAGASSYNEQFF
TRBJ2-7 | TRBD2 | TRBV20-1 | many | TGCAGTGCTGGCGGGGGAGGGTCCTACGAGCAGTACTTC | CSAGGGGSYEQYF
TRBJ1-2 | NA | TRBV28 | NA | TGTGCGAGCAGTTTATCACAGGAACCGGGCTGCTACACCTTC | CASSLSQEPGCYTF
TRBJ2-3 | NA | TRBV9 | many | TGTGCCAGCAGCGCGCACACAGATACGCAGTATTTT | CASSAHTDTQYF
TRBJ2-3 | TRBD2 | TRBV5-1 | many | TGCGCCAGCAGCGACGGACTAGCGGGAGGGCTTCGTGATACGCAGTATTTT | CASSDGLAGGLRDTQYF
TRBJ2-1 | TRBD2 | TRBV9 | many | TGTGCCAGCAGCGTCAGCGGGATTAGCTCCTACAATGAGCAGTTCTTC | CASSVSGISSYNEQFF
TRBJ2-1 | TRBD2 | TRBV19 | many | TGTGCCAGTAGTATGTTTATTTTCGGGACTAGCGGGAAAGGTAGCTATGAGCAGTTCTTC | CASSMFIFGTSGKGSYEQFF
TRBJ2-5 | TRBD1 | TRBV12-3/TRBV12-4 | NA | TGTGCCAGCAGGCTCCTCCGGACAGGTTATAGAGAGACCCAGTACTTC | CASRLLRTGYRETQYF
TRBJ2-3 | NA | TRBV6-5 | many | TGTGCCAGCAGATACCGCGGGGGCCGGATAGGGACAGATACGCAGTATTTT | CASRYRGGRIGTDTQYF
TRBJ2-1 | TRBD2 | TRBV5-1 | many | TGCGCCAGCACCCAGAGCAGTACTAGCGGGTACAATGAGCAGTTCTTC | CASTQSSTSGYNEQFF
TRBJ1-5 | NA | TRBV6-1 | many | TGTGCCAGCAGGGGACTAAATCAGCCCCAGCATTTT | CASRGLNQPQHF
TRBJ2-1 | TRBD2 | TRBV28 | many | TGTGCCAGCAGTTTAAAACAGACTAGCGGGAGAAGACGGTCCTACAATGAGCAGTTCTTC | CASSLKQTSGRRRSYNEQFF
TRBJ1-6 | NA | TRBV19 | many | TGTGCCAGTAGGGTCTCTGGGCACCATAATTCACCCCTCCACTTT | CASRVSGHHNSPLHF